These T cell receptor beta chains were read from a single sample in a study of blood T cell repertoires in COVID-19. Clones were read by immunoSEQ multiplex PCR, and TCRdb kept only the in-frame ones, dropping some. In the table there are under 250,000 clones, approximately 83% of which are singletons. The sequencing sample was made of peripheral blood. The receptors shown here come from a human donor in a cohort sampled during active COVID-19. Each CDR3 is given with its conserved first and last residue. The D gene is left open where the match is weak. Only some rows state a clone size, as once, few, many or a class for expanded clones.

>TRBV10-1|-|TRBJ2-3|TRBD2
TGCGCCAGCAGTGGAATTAGCGGGAGAACTAGCACAGATACGCAGTATTTT
CASSGISGRTSTDTQYF
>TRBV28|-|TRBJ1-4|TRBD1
TGTGCCAGCAGTTTACTCCGGACAGGGCAAATGAAAAAGGTGTTTTTT
CASSLLRTGQMKKVFF
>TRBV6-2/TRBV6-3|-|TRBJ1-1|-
TGTGCCAGCAGCCAGCGGACCTTCACTGAAGCTTTCTTT
CASSQRTFTEAFF
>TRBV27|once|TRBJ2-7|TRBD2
TGTGCCAGCAGTTTAAGCGGGGGGACGTTCGAGCAGTACTTC
CASSLSGGTFEQYF
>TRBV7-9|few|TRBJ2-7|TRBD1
TGTGCCAGCAGACGGACAGGGAGTCTCCACGAGCAGTACTTC
CASRRTGSLHEQYF
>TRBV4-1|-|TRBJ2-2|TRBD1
TGCGCCAGCAGCCAAGGACAGGGGCACACCGGGGAGCTGTTTTTT
CASSQGQGHTGELFF
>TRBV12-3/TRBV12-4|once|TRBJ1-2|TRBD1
TGTGCCAGCAGTATCGGGACAGACTATGGCTACACCTTC
CASSIGTDYGYTF
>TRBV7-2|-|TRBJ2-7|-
TGTGCCAGCAGCTTAGGTCCTCTCGAGCAGTACTTC
CASSLGPLEQYF
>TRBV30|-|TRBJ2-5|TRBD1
TGTGCCTGGAGGAGTCCCGGGACAGTTGGGCAAGAGACCCAGTACTTC
CAWRSPGTVGQETQYF
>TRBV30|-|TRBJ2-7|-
TGTGCCTGGAGTCCGGGTCTCAGCTACGAGCAGTACTTC
CAWSPGLSYEQYF
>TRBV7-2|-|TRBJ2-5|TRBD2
TGTGCCAGCAGCTTAGCAGCGGGGAGCCAAGAGACCCAGTACTTC
CASSLAAGSQETQYF
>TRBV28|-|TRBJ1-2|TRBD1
TGTGCCAGCAGTTGGGACAGGGGGCACGGCTACACCTTC
CASSWDRGHGYTF
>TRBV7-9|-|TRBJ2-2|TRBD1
TGTGCCAGCAGCCCCGGGGACAGGTTATTCGGGGAGCTGTTTTTT
CASSPGDRLFGELFF
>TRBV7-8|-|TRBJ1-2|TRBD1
TGTGCCAGCAGCTTGTCCGGACAGGGGAGGAGCTACACCTTC
CASSLSGQGRSYTF
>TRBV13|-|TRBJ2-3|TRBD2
TGTGCCAGCAGCTCCCTGACTAGCGGGGGCACAGATACGCAGTATTTT
CASSSLTSGGTDTQYF
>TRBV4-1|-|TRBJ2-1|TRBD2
TGCGCCAGCAGCCAAGAGCGCCTAGCGGGTTTCCATGAGCAGTTCTTC
CASSQERLAGFHEQFF
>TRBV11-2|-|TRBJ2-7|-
TGTGCCAGCAGCTCCCTTAAGGACTACCTTGAGCAGTACTTC
CASSSLKDYLEQYF
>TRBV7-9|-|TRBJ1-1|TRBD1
TGTGCCAGCAGCCAAAGACAACAGGGGGGGACTGAAGCTTTCTTT
CASSQRQQGGTEAFF
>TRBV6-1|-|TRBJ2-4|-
TGTGCCAGCAGTGATTTTCCGACCAAGGGGGACATTCAGTACTTC
CASSDFPTKGDIQYF
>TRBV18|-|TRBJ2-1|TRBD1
TGTGCCAGCTCACGCCAACAAGCAACCGGACAGGGGTATAGTGAGCAGTTCTTC
CASSRQQATGQGYSEQFF
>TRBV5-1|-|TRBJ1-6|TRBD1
TGCGCCAGCAGCTTGCCGGGACAGGGGAATTCACCCCTCCACTTT
CASSLPGQGNSPLHF
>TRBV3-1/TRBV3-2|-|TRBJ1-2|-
TGTGCCAGCAGCCAAGATCTTGTGGGGGGGCGGAGTGGCTACACCTTC
CASSQDLVGGRSGYTF
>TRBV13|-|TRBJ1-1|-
TGTGCCAGCAGCTTAAAGGCCGGGGGTGGGTTCTCTGAAGCTTTCTTT
CASSLKAGGGFSEAFF
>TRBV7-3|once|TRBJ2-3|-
TGTGCCAGCAGTCGTAGGGCGGGGTCCACAGATACGCAGTATTTT
CASSRRAGSTDTQYF
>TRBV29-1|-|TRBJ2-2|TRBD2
TGCAGCGTTGACGGGGGGGGAGATTGGCGTTATACCGGGGAGCTGTTTTTT
CSVDGGGDWRYTGELFF
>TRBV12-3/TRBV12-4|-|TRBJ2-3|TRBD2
TGTGCCTCCATAGCGGGTAGCACAGATACGCAGTATTTT
CASIAGSTDTQYF
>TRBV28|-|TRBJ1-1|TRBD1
TGTGCCAGCAGTTTATTAGGGGGCGTTGACACTGAAGCTTTCTTT
CASSLLGGVDTEAFF
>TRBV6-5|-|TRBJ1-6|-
TGTGCCAGTGACCGAGGGGACGGGGGTTCACCCCTCCACTTT
CASDRGDGGSPLHF
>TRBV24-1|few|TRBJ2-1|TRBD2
TGTGCCACCAGTGATTCTGTTAGCGGGAGGGAGCATGAGCAGTTCTTC
CATSDSVSGREHEQFF
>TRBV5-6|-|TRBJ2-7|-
TGTGCCAGCAGCGGTCACCGGGACATCTACGAGCAGTACTTC
CASSGHRDIYEQYF
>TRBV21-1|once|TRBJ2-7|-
TGTGCCAGCAGCAAAGAGGCTAGCGGAGTCTACGAGCAGTACTTC
CASSKEASGVYEQYF
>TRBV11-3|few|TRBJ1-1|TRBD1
TGTGCCAGCAGCCGGGGACAGGTGAACACTGAAGCTTTCTTT
CASSRGQVNTEAFF
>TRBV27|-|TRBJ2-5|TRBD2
TGTGCCAGCAGTCCCAGGGTGGGAGGGGAGACCCAGTACTTC
CASSPRVGGETQYF
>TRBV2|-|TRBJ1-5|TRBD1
TGTGCCAGCAGTAGGACAGGGGCTCATCAGCCCCAGCATTTT
CASSRTGAHQPQHF
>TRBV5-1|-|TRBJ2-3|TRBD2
TGCGCCAGCAGACTAGCGGGGGCCTACACAGATACGCAGTATTTT
CASRLAGAYTDTQYF
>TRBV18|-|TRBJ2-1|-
TGTGCCAGCTCACCACTAGTAAACTCCTACAATGAGCAGTTCTTC
CASSPLVNSYNEQFF
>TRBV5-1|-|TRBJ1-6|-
TGCGCCAGCAGCTTGGAGAGACAGGCAGATAATTCACCCCTCCACTTT
CASSLERQADNSPLHF
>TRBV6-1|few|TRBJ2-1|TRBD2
TGTGCCAGCAGTGAAGAGTACGGGGGTAGCGGGAAGTACAATGAGCAGTTCTTC
CASSEEYGGSGKYNEQFF
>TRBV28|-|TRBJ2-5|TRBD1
TGTGCCAGCACTGTAACAGGGGGCGAGGAGACCCAGTACTTC
CASTVTGGEETQYF
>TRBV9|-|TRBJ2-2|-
TGTGCCAGCAGCGGAGTAGGGGCCGGGGAGCTGTTTTTT
CASSGVGAGELFF
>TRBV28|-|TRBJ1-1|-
TGTGCCAGCAGTTTAATACAGGGACTGAACACTGAAGCTTTCTTT
CASSLIQGLNTEAFF
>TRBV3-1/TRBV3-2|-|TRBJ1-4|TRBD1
TGTGCCAGCAGCAAGGACAGGGGAAGCCCGCGGGCCGATAATGAAAAACTGTTTTTT
CASSKDRGSPRADNEKLFF
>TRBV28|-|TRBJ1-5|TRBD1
TGTGCCAGCAGTTCCGGGACAGGGACTAGACAGCCCCAGCATTTT
CASSSGTGTRQPQHF
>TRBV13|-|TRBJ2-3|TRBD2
TGTGCCAGCAGCTGGGGCTTCGGGGGAGGGCCCGGCACAGATACGCAGTATTTT
CASSWGFGGGPGTDTQYF
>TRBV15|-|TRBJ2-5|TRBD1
TGTGCCACCAGCAGAGGCCACAGGGGGGTACGATTAGAGACCCAGTACTTC
CATSRGHRGVRLETQYF
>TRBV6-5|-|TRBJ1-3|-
TGTGCCAGCAACCGAGGGGGGGACTCTGGAAACACCATATATTTT
CASNRGGDSGNTIYF
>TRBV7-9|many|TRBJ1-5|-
TGTGCCAGCAGCTTAACAGGGAGAGAACAGCCCCAGCATTTT
CASSLTGREQPQHF
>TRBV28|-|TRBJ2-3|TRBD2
TGTGCCAGCAGTTCCGGGACTATCACAGATACGCAGTATTTT
CASSSGTITDTQYF
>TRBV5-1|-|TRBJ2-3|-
TGCGCCAGCAGCTCCTCCAGCCTGACAGGACAAGGGGATACGCAGTATTTT
CASSSSSLTGQGDTQYF
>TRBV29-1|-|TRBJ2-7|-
TGCAGCGTTGGAGTTGGGTTAGGGGTGGAAGGCGAGCAGTACTTC
CSVGVGLGVEGEQYF
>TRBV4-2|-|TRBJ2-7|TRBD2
TGTGCCAGCAGCCAAGATGTGTTAGCGGGCTCCTACGAGCAGTACTTC
CASSQDVLAGSYEQYF
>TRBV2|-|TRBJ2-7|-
TGTGCCAGCAGTGAAGCCAGCTACGAGCAGTACTTC
CASSEASYEQYF
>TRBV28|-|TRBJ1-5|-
TGTGCCAGCAGTTTAAGCGGGAAAGATCAGCCCCAGCATTTT
CASSLSGKDQPQHF
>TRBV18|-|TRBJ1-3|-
TGTGCCAGCTCACCCAGGAGGGACCCCTCTGGAAACACCATATATTTT
CASSPRRDPSGNTIYF
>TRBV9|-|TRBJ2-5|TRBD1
TGTGCCAGCAGCGTTGGTCCGGGACAGCTACAAGAGACCCAGTACTTC
CASSVGPGQLQETQYF